The 16 T cell receptor beta chains below come from one sample, sequenced in a study of cytomegalovirus exposure and HLA in healthy donors (dated by TCRdb to 2016 to 2017). Library creation used the immunoSEQ multiplex PCR assay. For the multiplex PCR, a mixture combining 60 forward primers for TCR Vbeta segments and 13 reverse primers for TCR Jbeta segments was used. Held by TCRdb, this immuneACCESS table contains in-frame sequences only and omits some clones. Under half of the omission traces to an unresolved V gene where checked; the cause of the rest is unknown. The sample data list around 280,000 clones, and roughly 89% of these were observed just once. Approximately 2.4% of the sample comes from the top ten. The sequenced material came from PBMCs. These receptors came from a woman between 18 and 29 years old in good health and CMV-seronegative.

This chain connects TRBV4-1 to TRBJ2-5; D gene ambiguous. The DNA end lines up better with TRBJ2-7; the J call may be wrong. The length of the CDR3 is 12 residues. Per germline, CDR1 MGHRA and CDR2 YSYEKL. This chain's CDR3 is CASSQDGDEQYF. The CDR3, as DNA: TGCGCCAGCAGCCAAGACGGAGACGAGCAGTACTTC.

This clone appeared a single time. The chain uses TRBV18 and TRBJ2-2, with D perhaps TRBD1 (5 bases). Germline CDR1 and CDR2: KGHSH and LQKENI. This CDR3 has 16 amino acids. V gave up 0 bases and J gave up 1 base, with 9 bases separating them. The DNA of the CDR3 is TGTGCCAGCTCACCACCGAGGACACTGAACACCGGGGAGCTGTTTTTT. It encodes CASSPPRTLNTGELFF.

This chain connects TRBV18 to TRBJ1-3, with unresolved D. Germline assignment: CDR1 KGHSH and CDR2 LQKENI. V shed 3 bases and J shed 0 bases, with 9 bases lying between them. The CDR3 runs 15 residues. In DNA, the CDR3 is TGTGCCAGCTCACCCTCGGTTCACTCTGGAAACACCATATATTTT. Translation gives CASSPSVHSGNTIYF.

V gene TRBV6-1 combines with J gene TRBJ1-4, with 7 bases that match TRBD1. The CDR3 runs to 14 residues. Per germline, CDR1 MNHNS and CDR2 SASEGT. V lost 6 bases to trimming and J lost 4 bases; unmatched junction nucleotides: 5. The CDR3 DNA sequence: TGTGCCAGCAGGGGGACAGTAATTAATGAAAAACTGTTTTTT. Amino acid sequence: CASRGTVINEKLFF.

The chain joins TRBV28 to TRBJ1-4, with D possibly TRBD1 on 5 matching bases. The CDR3 runs to 15 residues. CDR1 and CDR2 from the germline V gene are MDHEN and SYDVKM. Trimming stripped 3 bases from V and 5 bases from J, with 13 bases between. Here the CDR3 reads CASSFRDSANEKLFF. CDR3 in DNA: TGTGCCAGCAGTTTTCGAGACAGCGCGAATGAAAAACTGTTTTTT.

The rearrangement links TRBV6-6 to TRBJ1-1; a weak D match, TRBD1 (6 bases). The CDR3 length is 15 residues. V was shortened by 6 bases and J by 4 bases, with 18 bases between the two germline ends. CDR1 MNHNY and CDR2 SVGAGI come from the germline V gene (reference sequence). CDR3 region: CASRDQQGRGTEAFF. The CDR3 coding sequence is TGTGCCAGCAGAGACCAACAGGGAAGGGGCACTGAAGCTTTCTTT.

The J gene is TRBJ2-7, the V gene TRBV13, with 7 bases identical to TRBD2. V dropped 5 bases and J dropped 5; count of bases not matched to a gene: 6. Germline-derived CDR1 and CDR2 are PRHDT and FYEKMQ (reference sequence). The CDR3 length is 13 residues. This CDR3 reads CASSPPGTNEQYF. The CDR3 bases are TGTGCCAGCAGCCCCCCCGGGACTAACGAGCAGTACTTC.

The chain combines TRBV2 with TRBJ1-1, with 8 positions matching TRBD1. The V gene end was trimmed by 7 bases and the J gene end by 4 bases; junction bases not matched to a gene: 8. CDR1 is SNHLY, CDR2 FYNNEI, per germline. This CDR3 spans 14 amino acids. CDR3 region: CASNQGALSTEAFF. The CDR3 DNA reads TGTGCCAGCAACCAGGGGGCATTGAGCACTGAAGCTTTCTTT. Full variable domain (outside the CDR3, taken from reference TRBV2 and TRBJ1-1): EPEVTQTPSHQVTQMGQEVILRCVPISNHLYFYWYRQILGQKVEFLVSFYNNEISEKSEIFDDQFSVERPDGSNFTLKIRSTKLEDSAMYFCASNQGALSTEAFFGQGTRLTVV.

The CDR3: CAWRTGGTSYEQYF. The CDR3, as DNA: TGTGCCTGGAGAACGGGGGGTACGTCCTACGAGCAGTACTTC. J is TRBJ2-7 and V is TRBV30, with TRBD2 matching 7 bases. The CDR3 is 14 residues long. Germline loops: CDR1 GTSNPN, CDR2 SVGIG (reference sequence). V lost 3 bases to trimming and J lost 1 base; unmatched junction nucleotides: 6.

This rearrangement joins TRBV5-1 to TRBJ1-2, with 7 positions matching TRBD1. CDR1 and CDR2 (germline): SGHRS, YFSETQ. J gave up 2 bases and V 0 bases, and 7 bases lay outside the gene matches. The CDR3 has 16 amino acids. In nucleotides, the CDR3 is TGCGCCAGCAGCTTGGGCGTGGCAGGGGGAAACTATGGCTACACCTTC. It encodes CASSLGVAGGNYGYTF.

The chain has TRBV30 and TRBJ1-2; D remains ambiguous. The CDR3 length is 9 residues. Germline CDR1 and CDR2: GTSNPN and SVGIG (reference sequence). Trimming pared 8 bases from V and 4 bases from J, leaving 5 bases between. This CDR3 reads CAAGYGYTF. CDR3 nucleotides: TGTGCCGCCGGCTATGGCTACACCTTC.

The table lists this clone with a few counts. The chain couples TRBV5-1 to TRBJ2-3; D perhaps matches TRBD1 (6 bases). Germline lookup yields CDR1 SGHRS and CDR2 YFSETQ. The CDR3 has 14 amino acids. Trimming left V 0 bases short and J 8 bases short, with 13 bases between. CDR3 sequence: CASSLEDSRGTQYF. DNA for the CDR3: TGCGCCAGCAGCTTGGAGGACAGCAGGGGTACGCAGTATTTT.

A single count supports this clone. The chain recombines TRBV4-1 with TRBJ1-6; D unclear. The germline CDR1 and CDR2 sequences are MGHRA and YSYEKL. The length of the CDR3 is 14 residues. Trimming pared 0 bases from V and 7 bases from J, leaving 7 bases between. The DNA for the CDR3 is TGCGCCAGCAGCCAAGAGTTAGCAAATTCACCCCTCCACTTT. Translation: CASSQELANSPLHF.

The V gene is TRBV4-2, the J gene TRBJ1-3, with 9 bases that match TRBD1. The CDR3 totals 17 residues. The J segment lost 3 bases and the V segment lost 1 base, leaving 7 bases of the junction unmatched. Germline V lookup: CDR1 LGHNA, CDR2 YNFKEQ. The CDR3 DNA sequence: TGTGCCAGCAGCCAAGTTGGCCCGGGACAGGGTGGAAACACCATATATTTT. The encoded protein is CASSQVGPGQGGNTIYF.

The J gene is TRBJ1-4, the V gene TRBV27, with 7 bases that match TRBD1. After removal of 5 bases from V and 4 bases from J, the junction contained 7 bases not matched to a gene. The CDR3 runs 15 residues. Germline V gene data show CDR1 as MNHEY and CDR2 as SMNVEV (reference sequence). The CDR3 loop is CASSLGQAYNEKLFF. In DNA form, the CDR3 reads TGTGCCAGCAGTCTCGGACAGGCCTATAATGAAAAACTGTTTTTT. Drawing the rest from reference TRBV27 and TRBJ1-4, the complete variable domain is EAQVTQNPRYLITVTGKKLTVTCSQNMNHEYMSWYRQDPGLGLRQIYYSMNVEVTDKGDVPEGYKVSRKEKRNFPLILESPSPNQTSLYFCASSLGQAYNEKLFFGSGTQLSVL.

Comment on this clone: The junction shows a germline mismatch at one end, possibly a read error. The CDR3 here is CASSTRDRDNGQFF. CDR3 bases: TGTGCCAGCAGCACTCGGGACAGAGACAATGGGCAGTTCTTC. The chain employs TRBV7-2 and TRBJ2-1; 7 bases fit TRBD1. Looked up from germline, CDR1 is SGHTA and CDR2 is FQGNSA. This CDR3 is 14 amino acids long.